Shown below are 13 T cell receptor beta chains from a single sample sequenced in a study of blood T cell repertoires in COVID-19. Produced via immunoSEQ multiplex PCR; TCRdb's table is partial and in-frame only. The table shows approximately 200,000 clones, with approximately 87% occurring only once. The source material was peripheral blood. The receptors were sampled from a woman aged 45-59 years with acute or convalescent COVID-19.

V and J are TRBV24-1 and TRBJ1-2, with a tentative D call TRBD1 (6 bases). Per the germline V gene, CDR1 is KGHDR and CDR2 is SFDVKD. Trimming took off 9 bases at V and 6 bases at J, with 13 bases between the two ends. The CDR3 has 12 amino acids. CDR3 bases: TGTGCCACCTCTCCCAGGGGCGATGGCTACACCTTC. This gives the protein CATSPRGDGYTF.

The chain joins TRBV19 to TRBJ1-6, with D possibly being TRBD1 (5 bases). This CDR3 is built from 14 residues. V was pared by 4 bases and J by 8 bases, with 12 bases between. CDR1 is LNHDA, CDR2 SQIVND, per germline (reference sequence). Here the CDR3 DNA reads TGTGCCAGTAGTACGCAGGGTGGGGATTCACCCCTCCACTTT. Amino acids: CASSTQGGDSPLHF.

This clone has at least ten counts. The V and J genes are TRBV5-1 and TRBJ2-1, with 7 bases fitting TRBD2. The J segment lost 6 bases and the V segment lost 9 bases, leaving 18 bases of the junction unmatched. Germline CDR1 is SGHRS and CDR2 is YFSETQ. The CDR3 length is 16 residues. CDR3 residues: CATSETGTIDLNEQFF. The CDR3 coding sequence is TGCGCCACCTCCGAAACCGGGACTATTGATCTCAATGAGCAGTTCTTC.

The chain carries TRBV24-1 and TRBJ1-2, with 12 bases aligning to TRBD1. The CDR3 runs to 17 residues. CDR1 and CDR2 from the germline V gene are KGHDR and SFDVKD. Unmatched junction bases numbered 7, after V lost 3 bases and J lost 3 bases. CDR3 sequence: CATSDGPGTGGDYGYTF. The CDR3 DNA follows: TGTGCCACCAGTGATGGGCCCGGGACAGGGGGCGACTATGGCTACACCTTC.

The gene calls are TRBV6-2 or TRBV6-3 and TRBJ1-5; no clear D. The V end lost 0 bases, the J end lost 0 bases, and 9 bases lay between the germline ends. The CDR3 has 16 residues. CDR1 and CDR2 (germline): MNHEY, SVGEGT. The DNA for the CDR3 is TGTGCCAGCAGTTACTCGGGGAGGTATAGCAATCAGCCCCAGCATTTT. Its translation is CASSYSGRYSNQPQHF.

CDR3 coding DNA: TGTGCCAGCTCGGAATGGGACAGGGCATACGAGCAGTACTTC. This encodes CASSEWDRAYEQYF. The chain has TRBV18 and TRBJ2-7; 9 nucleotides match TRBD1. The CDR3 is made up of 14 amino acids. J lost 4 bases, V lost 6 bases, and 7 bases had no gene match. Per germline, CDR1 KGHSH and CDR2 LQKENI.

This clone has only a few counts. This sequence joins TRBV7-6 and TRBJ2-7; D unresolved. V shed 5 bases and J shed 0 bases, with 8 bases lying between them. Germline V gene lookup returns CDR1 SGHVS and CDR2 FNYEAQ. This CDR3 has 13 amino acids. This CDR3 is CASSQTASYEQYF. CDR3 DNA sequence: TGTGCCAGCAGCCAAACAGCCTCCTACGAGCAGTACTTC.

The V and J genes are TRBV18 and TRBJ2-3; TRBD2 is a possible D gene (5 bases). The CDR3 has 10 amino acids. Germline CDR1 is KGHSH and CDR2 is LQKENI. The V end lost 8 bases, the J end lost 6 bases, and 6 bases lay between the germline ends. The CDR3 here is CASGEDTQYF. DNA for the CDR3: TGTGCCAGCGGGGAGGATACGCAGTATTTT.

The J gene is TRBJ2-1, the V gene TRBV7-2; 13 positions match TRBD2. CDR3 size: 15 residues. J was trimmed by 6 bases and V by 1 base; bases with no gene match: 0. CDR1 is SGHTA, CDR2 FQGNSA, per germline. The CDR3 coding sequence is TGTGCCAGCAGCTTAGGACTAGCGGGAGGCAATGAGCAGTTCTTC. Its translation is CASSLGLAGGNEQFF. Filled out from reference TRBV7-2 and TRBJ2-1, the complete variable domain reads GAGVSQSPSNKVTEKGKDVELRCDPISGHTALYWYRQSLGQGLEFLIYFQGNSAPDKSGLPSDRFSAERTGGSVSTLTIQRTQQEDSAVYLCASSLGLAGGNEQFFGPGTRLTVL.

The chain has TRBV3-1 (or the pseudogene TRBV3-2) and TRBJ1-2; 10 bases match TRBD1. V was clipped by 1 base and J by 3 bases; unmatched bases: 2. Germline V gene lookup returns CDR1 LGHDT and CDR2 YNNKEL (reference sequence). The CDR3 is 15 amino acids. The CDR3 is CASSQVTGGDYGYTF. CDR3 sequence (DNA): TGTGCCAGCAGCCAAGTGACAGGGGGCGACTATGGCTACACCTTC.

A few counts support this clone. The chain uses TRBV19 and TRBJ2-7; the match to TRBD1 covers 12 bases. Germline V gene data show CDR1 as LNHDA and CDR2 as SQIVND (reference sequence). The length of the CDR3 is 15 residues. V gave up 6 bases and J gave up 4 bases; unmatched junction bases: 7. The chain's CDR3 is CASRRGQGARYEQYF. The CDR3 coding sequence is TGTGCCAGTAGAAGGGGACAGGGGGCGCGATACGAGCAGTACTTC.

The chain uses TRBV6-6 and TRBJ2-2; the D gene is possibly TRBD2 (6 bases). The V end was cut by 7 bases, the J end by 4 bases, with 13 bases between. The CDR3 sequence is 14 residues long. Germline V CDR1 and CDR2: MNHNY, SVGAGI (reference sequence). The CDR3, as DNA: TGTGCCAGCATCATTAGCGGCGGCACCGGGGAGCTGTTTTTT. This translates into CASIISGGTGELFF.

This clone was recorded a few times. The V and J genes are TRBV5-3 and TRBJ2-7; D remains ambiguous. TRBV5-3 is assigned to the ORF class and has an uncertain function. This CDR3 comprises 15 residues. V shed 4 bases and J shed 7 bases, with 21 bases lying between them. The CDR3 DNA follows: TGTGCCAGAAGCCCCATCTGTGAAAAATCGGGTGAGCAGTACTTC. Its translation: CARSPICEKSGEQYF.